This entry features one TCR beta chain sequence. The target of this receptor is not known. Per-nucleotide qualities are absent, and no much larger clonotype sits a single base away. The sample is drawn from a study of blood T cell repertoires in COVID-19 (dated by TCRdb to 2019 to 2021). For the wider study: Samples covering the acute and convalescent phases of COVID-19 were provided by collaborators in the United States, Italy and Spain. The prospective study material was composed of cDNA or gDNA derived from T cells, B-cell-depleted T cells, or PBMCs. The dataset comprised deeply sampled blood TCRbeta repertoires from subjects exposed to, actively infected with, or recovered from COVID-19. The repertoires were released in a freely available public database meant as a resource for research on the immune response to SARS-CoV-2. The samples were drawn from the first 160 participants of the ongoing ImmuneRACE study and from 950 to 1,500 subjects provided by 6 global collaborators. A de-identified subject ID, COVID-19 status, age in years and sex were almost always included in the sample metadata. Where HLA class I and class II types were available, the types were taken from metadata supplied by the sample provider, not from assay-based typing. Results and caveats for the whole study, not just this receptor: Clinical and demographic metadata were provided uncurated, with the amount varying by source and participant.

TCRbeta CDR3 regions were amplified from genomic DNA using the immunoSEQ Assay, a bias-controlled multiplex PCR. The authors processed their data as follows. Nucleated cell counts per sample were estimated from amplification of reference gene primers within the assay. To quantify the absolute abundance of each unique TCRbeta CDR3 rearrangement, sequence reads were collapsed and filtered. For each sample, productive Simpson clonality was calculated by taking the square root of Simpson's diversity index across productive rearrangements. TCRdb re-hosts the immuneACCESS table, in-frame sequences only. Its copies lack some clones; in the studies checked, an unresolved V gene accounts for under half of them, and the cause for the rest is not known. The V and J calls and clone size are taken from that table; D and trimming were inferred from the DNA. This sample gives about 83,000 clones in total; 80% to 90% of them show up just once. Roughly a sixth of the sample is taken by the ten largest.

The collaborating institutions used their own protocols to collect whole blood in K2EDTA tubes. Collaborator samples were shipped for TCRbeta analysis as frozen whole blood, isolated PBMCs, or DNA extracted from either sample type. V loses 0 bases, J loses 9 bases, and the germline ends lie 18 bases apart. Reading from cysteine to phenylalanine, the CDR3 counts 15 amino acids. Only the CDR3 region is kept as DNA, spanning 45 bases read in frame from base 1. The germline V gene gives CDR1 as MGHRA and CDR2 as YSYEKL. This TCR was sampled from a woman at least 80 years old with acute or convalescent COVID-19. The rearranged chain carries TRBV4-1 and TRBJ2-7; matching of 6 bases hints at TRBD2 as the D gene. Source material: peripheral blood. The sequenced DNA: TGCGCCAGCAGCCAAGATCGGAGGGGAGAGTATGGGCAGTACTTC. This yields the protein CASSQDRRGEYGQYF.